These T cell receptor beta chains were read from a single sample in a study of tumor-infiltrating lymphocytes in primary liver carcinoma. Each CDR3 protein is one row after TCRdb ran MiXCR on the multiplex PCR reads. The sample yields approximately 54,000 distinct CDR3 sequences, about 68% seen once. Sequenced input: liver tumor tissue from sampling region 2. These receptors were taken from a man aged 40-49 years with primary liver carcinoma and hepatitis B virus infection. Each CDR3 is given with its conserved first and last residue. D genes are given only for firm matches. The size of a clone is reported for some rows only, either as once, few or many, or as a class for expanded clones.

d_gene,j_gene,v_gene,abundance,CDR3nt,CDR3aa
TRBD2,TRBJ2-1,TRBV6-5,-,TGTACCGCGTGGCCGGACCTAGCGGGAGTGAATGAGCAGTTCTTC,CTAWPDLAGVNEQFF
-,TRBJ2-3,TRBV9,many,TGTGCCAGCAGCGCCGCCCCCGGTAGCACAGATACGCAGTATTTT,CASSAAPGSTDTQYF
-,TRBJ2-3,TRBV29-1,-,TGCAGCGATGAAGCTAATTCAGGCACAGATACGCAGTATTTT,CSDEANSGTDTQYF
-,TRBJ1-4,TRBV6-5,-,TGTGCCAGCAGTTATAGGCCTCCTTCGGGGGCGGCAAATAATGAAAAACCATTTTTT,CASSYRPPSGAANNEKPFF
TRBD1,TRBJ2-1,TRBV5-4,-,TGTACCAACAGCCCAGGACAGGGCGTCCCATCGAACAATGAGCAGTTCTTC,CTNSPGQGVPSNNEQFF
-,TRBJ1-1,TRBV5-5,once,TGTGCCAGCAGCTTGGGAGGTTGCACTGAAGCTTTCTTC,CASSLGGCTEAFF
TRBD2,TRBJ2-1,TRBV11-2,-,TGTACCATCAGCTACTCTTCGACCAGCGGGAGGGGAGGCGGGTTCTTC,CTISYSSTSGRGGGFF
TRBD2,TRBJ2-1,TRBV12-3/TRBV12-4,many,TGTGCCAGCAGGAGGGCGGGGGGGGGGTCCTACAATGAGCAGTTCTTC,CASRRAGGGSYNEQFF
-,TRBJ2-7,TRBV6-1,few,TGTGCCAGCCGTGAAATAGGGCGCGAGCAGTACTTC,CASREIGREQYF
-,TRBJ2-5,TRBV28,-,TGTGCCAGCCGTATACTCCGGCCCCTCCAAGAGACCCATTACTTC,CASRILRPLQETHYF
TRBD2,TRBJ2-7,TRBV29-1,many,TGCAGCGTTCTGCGGGGGGACGAGCAGTACTTC,CSVLRGDEQYF
-,TRBJ2-2,TRBV6-5,-,TGTGCCAGCAGTTATGCAGTGGATGGCACCGGGGAGCTGTCTTTT,CASSYAVDGTGELSF
TRBD2,TRBJ2-3,TRBV29-1,-,TGCAGCGTGTCAGGGGTGCGGACTAGCGGGAGGGCCACAGATACGCAGTATTTC,CSVSGVRTSGRATDTQYF
-,TRBJ2-5,TRBV12-3/TRBV12-4,many,TGTGCCAGCAGTTTAGGTCACCAGGTAGAGACCCAGTACTTC,CASSLGHQVETQYF
-,TRBJ1-2,TRBV7-9,-,TGTGCCAGCAGGGGCCAGGGGAATAGCTACACCTTC,CASRGQGNSYTF
-,TRBJ2-2,TRBV4-1,many,TGCGCCAGCGGAGGGGGCGGGGGATACACCGGGGAGCTGTTTTTT,CASGGGGGYTGELFF
-,TRBJ2-7,TRBV6-1,few,TGTGCCAACTCGCAGGGACCCAGGTCCTACGAGCAATACTTC,CANSQGPRSYEQYF
-,TRBJ1-6,TRBV10-3,-,TGTGCCATCAATGATAAGGGGGAGAATTCACCCCTCCAGTTT,CAINDKGENSPLQF
TRBD2,TRBJ2-7,TRBV28,-,TGTGACAGCAGTTTACTAGCGGGAGGGGTGCAGTACTTC,CDSSLLAGGVQYF
-,TRBJ1-1,TRBV5-4,-,TGTGTCAGCAGCTTGGAACTGGGGAGGAGCTCTGAAGCTTTCTTT,CVSSLELGRSSEAFF
-,TRBJ2-3,TRBV2,many,TGTGCCAGCCGCGGAAGCACAGATACGCAGTATTTT,CASRGSTDTQYF
-,TRBJ2-1,TRBV7-8,-,TGTGTCAGCTGCCAGAGGGGCGGTACACACAATGAGCAGTTCTTC,CVSCQRGGTHNEQFF
TRBD1,TRBJ2-2,TRBV6-1,many,TGTGCCAGCAGTGAAGGGTACAGGGGAAACACCGGGGAGCTGTTTTTT,CASSEGYRGNTGELFF
-,TRBJ2-4,TRBV10-3,-,TGTGCGACCGGGACCTCAACCAAAAACATTGAGTACTTC,CATGTSTKNIEYF
-,TRBJ2-1,TRBV11-2,few,-,CASSSVAGGNERFF
TRBD1,TRBJ2-5,TRBV20-1,-,TGCTGTGCCCCTGGACAGGGGGCTACCTCCGGGGAGACCCAGTACTTC,CCAPGQGATSGETQYF
TRBD1,TRBJ2-5,TRBV27,few,TGTGCCAGCAGTCTCGGACAGGGGCATTCTCAAGAGACCCAGTACTTC,CASSLGQGHSQETQYF
-,TRBJ2-3,TRBV11-2,-,TGTGCCAACAGCTTCGGACTGGGGGGGTATTTT,CANSFGLGGYF
-,TRBJ1-4,TRBV15,-,TGTACCACCAGCCCAATGGGGGAAGGAAGGGAAAAACTGTTTTTT,CTTSPMGEGREKLFF
TRBD1,TRBJ1-2,TRBV12-3/TRBV12-4,-,TGTGCCAGCAGTCTATTGCAGGGGGCGCGCGGCTACACCTTC,CASSLLQGARGYTF
TRBD1,TRBJ2-2,TRBV6-5,-,TGTGTCAGCAGTTACTCGAACAGGGGGCAGGGGGAGCTGTTTTTT,CVSSYSNRGQGELFF
TRBD2,TRBJ2-7,TRBV4-1,-,TGCGCCAGCAGCCTAGATCCGACTAGCGGGGGGGCCTACGAGCAGTACTTC,CASSLDPTSGGAYEQYF
-,TRBJ2-1,TRBV6-5,-,TGTGCCAGCAGGCAATACAGGAGCTCCTACAATCAGCAGCTCTTC,CASRQYRSSYNQQLF
-,TRBJ2-1,TRBV6-6,-,TGTGCCGGGAAGGGGGACATAAGCGTTGAGCAGTTCTTC,CAGKGDISVEQFF
-,TRBJ1-4,TRBV7-9,-,TGTGCCAGCAACTTAGTTCAGGCCCTAAATGAAAAACTGTTTTTT,CASNLVQALNEKLFF
-,TRBJ2-1,TRBV11-2,-,TGTGCCAGCAGCCCGGACTACAATGAGCGGTTTTTC,CASSPDYNERFF
-,TRBJ2-7,TRBV11-2,-,TGTGCCAGCAGCTTAACTTACACTGCCTACGAGCGATACTTC,CASSLTYTAYERYF
-,TRBJ2-5,TRBV12-3/TRBV12-4,once,TGTGCCAGCAGTCCTACCGGGTCACTAAGGGACTCCCAGTGCTTC,CASSPTGSLRDSQCF
-,TRBJ2-7,TRBV11-2,once,TGTGGCAGTAGCCTAGGCGGGACTCTACCCTACGAGCAGTACTTC,CGSSLGGTLPYEQYF
-,TRBJ1-5,TRBV4-1,once,TGCGCCAGCAGCCAAGTCCTAGGAAAGCCCCAGCATTTT,CASSQVLGKPQHF
-,TRBJ1-3,TRBV6-5,-,-,CASSFGAGSGNTIYF
TRBD2,TRBJ2-4,TRBV28,-,TGTGCCAGTAGTTCCCCCGAGACTAGCGGCAAAAACATTCAGTACTTC,CASSSPETSGKNIQYF
-,TRBJ2-6,TRBV6-1,-,TGTGCCAGCACTTTCGATTGGGGAAGCTCTGAGACCAACATCCTGACTTTC,CASTFDWGSSETNILTF
-,TRBJ2-3,TRBV7-9,-,TGTGCTAGCAGCTTAGTCTGCGGTAGCACAGATACGCAGTATTTT,CASSLVCGSTDTQYF
-,TRBJ2-3,TRBV5-1,-,TGCGCCAGCAGTATGGCCGGCAGGAGGGCCTCAGATACGCAGTATTTT,CASSMAGRRASDTQYF
-,TRBJ1-6,TRBV10-2,many,TGCGCCAGCAGTGATGGCGTCAGCTCCTATAATTCACCCCTCCACTTT,CASSDGVSSYNSPLHF
TRBD2,TRBJ2-1,TRBV14,-,TGTGCCAGCAGCCAAGACACCGGGTCAGGTCGTATTCAGCGGGGGTATGAACAGTTCTTC,CASSQDTGSGRIQRGYEQFF
-,TRBJ2-2,TRBV5-4,few,TGTGCCAGCAGCCCCCCGACAGGCGAGGTCACCGGGGAGCTGTTTTTT,CASSPPTGEVTGELFF
-,TRBJ2-2,TRBV12-3/TRBV12-4,many,TGTGCCAGCAGTTTAAGGGACACTTTCACCGGGGAGCTGTTTTTT,CASSLRDTFTGELFF
-,TRBJ2-1,TRBV5-6,-,TGCGCCAGCAACCTGGAGGGGGCAAGCTCCTACAATGAGCAGTTCTTC,CASNLEGASSYNEQFF
TRBD1,TRBJ2-7,TRBV7-9,-,TGTGCCAGCAGGTTAGAGGGACAGGGCCACGAGCAGTACTTC,CASRLEGQGHEQYF
-,TRBJ2-3,TRBV11-2,once,TGTGCCAGCAGCCCCTATGACCCCCCGCGGATAGCGAGAAGCACAGATACGCAGTATTTT,CASSPYDPPRIARSTDTQYF
-,TRBJ2-2,TRBV20-1,-,TGCAGTGCCGACATAGCGAAGACCGGGGAGCTGTTTTTT,CSADIAKTGELFF
-,TRBJ2-6,TRBV6-2/TRBV6-3,-,TGTGCCAGCAGTTACACCTCTGGAGCCAACGTCCCGACTTTC,CASSYTSGANVPTF
TRBD2,TRBJ2-1,TRBV28,-,TGTGCCAGCAGCCGAGAGACTAGCGGGGGCCATGAGCAGTTCTTC,CASSRETSGGHEQFF
-,TRBJ1-1,TRBV5-4,many,TGTGCCAGCAGCCTGGACGGGGAGAACACTGAAGCTTTCTTT,CASSLDGENTEAFF
TRBD2,TRBJ2-2,TRBV5-1,-,TGCGCCAGCAGCTTCCGCACTAGCGGGAACACCGGGGAGCTGTTTTTC,CASSFRTSGNTGELFF
-,TRBJ1-1,TRBV12-3/TRBV12-4,-,TGTCTCAGCAGCGCAGGGAGCACTGAAGCTTTCTTT,CLSSAGSTEAFF
-,TRBJ2-1,TRBV11-2,-,TGTGCCAGCAGCTTTGACCCTAGGAGGACCGGGAGTTGCAATGAGCAGTTCTTC,CASSFDPRRTGSCNEQFF